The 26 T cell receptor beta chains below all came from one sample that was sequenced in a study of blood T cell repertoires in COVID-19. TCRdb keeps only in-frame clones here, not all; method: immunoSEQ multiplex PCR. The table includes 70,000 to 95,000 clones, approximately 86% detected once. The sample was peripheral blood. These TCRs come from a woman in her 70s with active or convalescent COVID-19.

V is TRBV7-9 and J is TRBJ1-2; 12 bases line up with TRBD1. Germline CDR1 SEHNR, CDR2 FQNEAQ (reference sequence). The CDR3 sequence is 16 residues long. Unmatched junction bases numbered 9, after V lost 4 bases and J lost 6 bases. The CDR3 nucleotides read TGTGCCAGCAGCTCCTGGCGGGGGACAGGGGGCGATGGCTACACCTTC. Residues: CASSSWRGTGGDGYTF.

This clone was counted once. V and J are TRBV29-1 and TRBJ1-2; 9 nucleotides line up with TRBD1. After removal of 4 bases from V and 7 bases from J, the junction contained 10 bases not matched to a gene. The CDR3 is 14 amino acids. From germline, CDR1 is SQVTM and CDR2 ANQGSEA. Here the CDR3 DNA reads TGCAGCGTTGGGACAGGGGTCCCCTGGTCTGGCTACACCTTC. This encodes CSVGTGVPWSGYTF.

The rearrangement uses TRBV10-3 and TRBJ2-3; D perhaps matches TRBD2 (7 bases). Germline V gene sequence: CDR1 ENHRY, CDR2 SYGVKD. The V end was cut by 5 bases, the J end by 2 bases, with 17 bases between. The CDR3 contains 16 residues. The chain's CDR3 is CAISPGLGGDTDTQYF. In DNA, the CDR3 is TGTGCCATCAGTCCCGGACTAGGGGGGGACACAGATACGCAGTATTTT.

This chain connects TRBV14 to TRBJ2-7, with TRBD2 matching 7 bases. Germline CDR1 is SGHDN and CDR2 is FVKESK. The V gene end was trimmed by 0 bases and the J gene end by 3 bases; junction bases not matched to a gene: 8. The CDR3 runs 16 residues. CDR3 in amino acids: CASSQDWEGFYYEQYF. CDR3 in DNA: TGTGCCAGCAGCCAAGATTGGGAGGGGTTTTACTACGAGCAGTACTTC.

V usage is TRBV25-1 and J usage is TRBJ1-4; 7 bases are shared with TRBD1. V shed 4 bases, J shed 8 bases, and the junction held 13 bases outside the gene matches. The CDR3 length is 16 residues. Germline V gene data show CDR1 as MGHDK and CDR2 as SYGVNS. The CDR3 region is CASSGIQTGTKEKLFF. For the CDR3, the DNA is TGTGCCAGCAGTGGGATCCAGACAGGGACAAAGGAAAAACTGTTTTTT. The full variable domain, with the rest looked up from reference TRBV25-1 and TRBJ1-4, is EADIYQTPRYLVIGTGKKITLECSQTMGHDKMYWYQQDPGMELHLIHYSYGVNSTEKGDLSSESTVSRIRTEHFPLTLESARPSHTSQYLCASSGIQTGTKEKLFFGSGTQLSVL.

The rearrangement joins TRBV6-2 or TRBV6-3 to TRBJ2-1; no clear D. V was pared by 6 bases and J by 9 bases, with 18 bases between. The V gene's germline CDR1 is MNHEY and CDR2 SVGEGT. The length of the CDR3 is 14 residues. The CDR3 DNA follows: TGTGCCAGCAGCCCCTCCCAACCCGGGTCTGAGCAGTTCTTC. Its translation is CASSPSQPGSEQFF.

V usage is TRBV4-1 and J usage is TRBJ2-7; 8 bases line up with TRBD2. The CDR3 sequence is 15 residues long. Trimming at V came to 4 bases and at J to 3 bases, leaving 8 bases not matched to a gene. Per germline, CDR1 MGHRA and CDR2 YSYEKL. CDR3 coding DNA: TGCGCCAGCAGCCTTCTGGCAGCGGGGGTCTACGAGCAGTACTTC. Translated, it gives CASSLLAAGVYEQYF.

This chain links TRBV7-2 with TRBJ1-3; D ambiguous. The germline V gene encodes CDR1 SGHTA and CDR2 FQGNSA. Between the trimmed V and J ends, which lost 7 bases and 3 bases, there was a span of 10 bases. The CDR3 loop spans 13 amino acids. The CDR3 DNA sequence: TGTGCCAGCACGCCGGAGAGTGGAAACACCATATATTTT. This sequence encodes CASTPESGNTIYF. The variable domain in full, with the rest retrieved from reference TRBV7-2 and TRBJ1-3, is GAGVSQSPSNKVTEKGKDVELRCDPISGHTALYWYRQSLGQGLEFLIYFQGNSAPDKSGLPSDRFSAERTGGSVSTLTIQRTQQEDSAVYLCASTPESGNTIYFGEGSWLTVV.

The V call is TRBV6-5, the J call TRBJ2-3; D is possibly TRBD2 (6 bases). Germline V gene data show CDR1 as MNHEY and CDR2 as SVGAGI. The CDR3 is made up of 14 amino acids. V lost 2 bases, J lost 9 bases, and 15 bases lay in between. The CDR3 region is CASSYQSTRDTQYF. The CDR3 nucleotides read TGTGCCAGCAGTTACCAGTCGACTAGGGACACGCAGTATTTT.

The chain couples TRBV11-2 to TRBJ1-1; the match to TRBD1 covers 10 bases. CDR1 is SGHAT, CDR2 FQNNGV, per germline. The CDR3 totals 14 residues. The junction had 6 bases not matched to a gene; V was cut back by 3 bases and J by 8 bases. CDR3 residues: CASSFQTGGLEAFF. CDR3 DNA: TGTGCCAGCAGCTTCCAGACAGGGGGCCTCGAAGCTTTCTTT.

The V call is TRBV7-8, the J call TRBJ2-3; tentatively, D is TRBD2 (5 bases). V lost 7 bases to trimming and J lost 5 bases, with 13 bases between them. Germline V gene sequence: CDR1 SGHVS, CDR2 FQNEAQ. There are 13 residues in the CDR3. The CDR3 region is CASNPLAIDTQYF. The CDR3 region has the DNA TGTGCCAGCAATCCCCTAGCCATAGATACGCAGTATTTT.

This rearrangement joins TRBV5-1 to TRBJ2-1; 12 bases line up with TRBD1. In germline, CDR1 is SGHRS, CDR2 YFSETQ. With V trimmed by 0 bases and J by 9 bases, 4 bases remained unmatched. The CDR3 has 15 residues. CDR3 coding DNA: TGCGCCAGCAGCTTGGCGGGACAGGGGGCGTTTGAGCAGTTCTTC. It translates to CASSLAGQGAFEQFF.

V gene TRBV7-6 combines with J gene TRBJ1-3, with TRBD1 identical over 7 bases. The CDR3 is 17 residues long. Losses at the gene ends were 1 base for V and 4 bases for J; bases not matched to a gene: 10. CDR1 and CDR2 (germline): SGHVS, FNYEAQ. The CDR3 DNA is TGTGCCAGCAGCTTAGGAATGGAGGGGGCGACGGGAAACACCATATATTTT. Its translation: CASSLGMEGATGNTIYF.

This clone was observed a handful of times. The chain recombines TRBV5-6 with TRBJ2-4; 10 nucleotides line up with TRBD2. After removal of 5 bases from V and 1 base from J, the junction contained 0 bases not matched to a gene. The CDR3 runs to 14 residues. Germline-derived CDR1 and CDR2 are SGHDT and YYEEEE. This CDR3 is CASRTSGAKNIQYF. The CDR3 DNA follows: TGTGCCAGCAGGACTAGCGGGGCCAAAAACATTCAGTACTTC.

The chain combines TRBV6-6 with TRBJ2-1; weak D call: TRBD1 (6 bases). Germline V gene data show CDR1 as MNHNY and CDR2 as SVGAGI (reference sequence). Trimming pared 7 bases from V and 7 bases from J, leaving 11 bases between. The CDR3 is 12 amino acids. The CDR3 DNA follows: TGTGCCAGCACCAGGGGCGAGAATGAGCAGTTCTTC. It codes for CASTRGENEQFF.

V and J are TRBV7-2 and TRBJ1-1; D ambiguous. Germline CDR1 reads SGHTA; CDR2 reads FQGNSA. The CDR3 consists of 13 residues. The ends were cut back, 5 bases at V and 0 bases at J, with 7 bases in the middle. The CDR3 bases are TGTGCCAGCAGCGAGATCATGAACACTGAAGCTTTCTTT. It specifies CASSEIMNTEAFF.

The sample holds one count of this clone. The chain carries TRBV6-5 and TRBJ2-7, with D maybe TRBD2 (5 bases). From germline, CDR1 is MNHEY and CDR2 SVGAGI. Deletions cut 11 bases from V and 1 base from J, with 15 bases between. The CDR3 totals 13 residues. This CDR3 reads CAASGWSSYEQYF. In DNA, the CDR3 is TGTGCCGCCTCGGGGTGGAGTTCCTACGAGCAGTACTTC.

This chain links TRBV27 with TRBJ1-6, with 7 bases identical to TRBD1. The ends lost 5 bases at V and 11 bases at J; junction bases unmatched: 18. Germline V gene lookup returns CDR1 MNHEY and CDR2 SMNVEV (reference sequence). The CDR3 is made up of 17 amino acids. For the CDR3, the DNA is TGTGCCAGCAGTGTAAAGACCTGGACAGGATATAGTGCACCCCTCCACTTT. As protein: CASSVKTWTGYSAPLHF.

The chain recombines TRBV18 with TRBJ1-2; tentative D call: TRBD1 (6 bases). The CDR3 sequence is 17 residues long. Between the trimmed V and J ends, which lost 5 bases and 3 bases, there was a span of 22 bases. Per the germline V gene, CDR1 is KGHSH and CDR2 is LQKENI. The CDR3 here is CASSAAYTGSRDYGYTF. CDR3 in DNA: TGTGCCAGCTCAGCAGCATATACAGGGAGCAGGGACTATGGCTACACCTTC.

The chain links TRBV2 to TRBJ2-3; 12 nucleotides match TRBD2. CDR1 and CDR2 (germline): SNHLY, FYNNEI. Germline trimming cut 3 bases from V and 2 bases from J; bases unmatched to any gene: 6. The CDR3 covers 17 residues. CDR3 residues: CASSDYGLAGTTDTQYF. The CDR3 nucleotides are TGTGCCAGCAGTGATTACGGACTAGCGGGGACCACAGATACGCAGTATTTT.

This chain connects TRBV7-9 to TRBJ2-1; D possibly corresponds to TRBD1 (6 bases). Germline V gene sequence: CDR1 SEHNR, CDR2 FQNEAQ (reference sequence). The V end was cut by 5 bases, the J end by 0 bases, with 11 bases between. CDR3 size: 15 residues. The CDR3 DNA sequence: TGTGCCAGCAGCCCACCACAGGGCTCCTACAATGAGCAGTTCTTC. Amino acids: CASSPPQGSYNEQFF.

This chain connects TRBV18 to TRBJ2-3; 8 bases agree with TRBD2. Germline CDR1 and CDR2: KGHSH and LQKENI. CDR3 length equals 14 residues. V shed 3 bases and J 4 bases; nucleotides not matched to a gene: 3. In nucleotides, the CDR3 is TGTGCCAGCTCACCTCGGGGGGGTGCAGATACGCAGTATTTT. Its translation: CASSPRGGADTQYF. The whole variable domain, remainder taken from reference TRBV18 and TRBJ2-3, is NAGVMQNPRHLVRRRGQEARLRCSPMKGHSHVYWYRQLPEEGLKFMVYLQKENIIDESGMPKERFSAEFPKEGPSILRIQQVVRGDSAAYFCASSPRGGADTQYFGPGTRLTVL.

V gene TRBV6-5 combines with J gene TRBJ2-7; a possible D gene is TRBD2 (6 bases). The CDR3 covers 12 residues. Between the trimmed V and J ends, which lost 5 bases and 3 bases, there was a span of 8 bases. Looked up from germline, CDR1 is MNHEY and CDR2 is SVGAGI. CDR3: CASSPGSYEQYF. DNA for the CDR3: TGTGCCAGCAGTCCCGGGAGCTACGAGCAGTACTTC.

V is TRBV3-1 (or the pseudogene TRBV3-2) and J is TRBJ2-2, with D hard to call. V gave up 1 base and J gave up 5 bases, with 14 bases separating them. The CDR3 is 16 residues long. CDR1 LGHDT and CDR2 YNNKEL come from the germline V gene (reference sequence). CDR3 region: CASSQGSRLNTGELFF. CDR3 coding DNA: TGTGCCAGCAGCCAAGGGTCTCGACTGAATACCGGGGAGCTGTTTTTT.

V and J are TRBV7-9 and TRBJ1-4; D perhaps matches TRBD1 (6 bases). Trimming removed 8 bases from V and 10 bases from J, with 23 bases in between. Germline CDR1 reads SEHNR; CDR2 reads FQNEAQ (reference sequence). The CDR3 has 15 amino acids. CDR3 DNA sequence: TGTGCCAGCGGGTCTTTGGACAGAGCCCTAGTAAAACTGTTTTTT. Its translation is CASGSLDRALVKLFF.

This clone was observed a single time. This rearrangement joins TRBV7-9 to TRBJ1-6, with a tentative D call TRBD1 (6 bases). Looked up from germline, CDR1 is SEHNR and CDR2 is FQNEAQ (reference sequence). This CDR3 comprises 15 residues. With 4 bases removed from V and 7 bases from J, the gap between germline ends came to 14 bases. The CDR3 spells CASSSRQGWNSPLHF. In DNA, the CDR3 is TGTGCCAGCAGCTCTAGGCAGGGGTGGAATTCACCCCTCCACTTT.